This T cell receptor (beta chain) was sequenced in a study of blood T cell repertoires in COVID-19. V lost 5 bases to trimming and J lost 5 bases, with 21 bases between them. CDR1 and CDR2 (germline): LGHNA, YNFKEQ. There are 16 residues in the CDR3. Participants reported their clinical history, and cohort assignment relied on those reports. Two consecutive negative NP/OP PCR tests, clearance, or resolved symptoms defined Cohort 3 recovery. Libraries were prepared by immunoSEQ multiplex PCR; TCRdb keeps only in-frame clonotypes and omits some of them. This table has about 380,000 clones, 88% appearing once.

The sequenced material came from PBMCs or T cells enriched from blood (not recorded which). This TCR derives from a woman between 18 and 29 years old who had recovered from COVID-19. The V and J genes are TRBV4-2 and TRBJ1-1; a possible D gene is TRBD1 (5 bases). CDR3 in amino acids: CASSTSSDWGETEAFF. In nucleotides, the CDR3 is TGTGCCAGCAGCACCTCCTCGGACTGGGGGGAAACTGAAGCTTTCTTT.